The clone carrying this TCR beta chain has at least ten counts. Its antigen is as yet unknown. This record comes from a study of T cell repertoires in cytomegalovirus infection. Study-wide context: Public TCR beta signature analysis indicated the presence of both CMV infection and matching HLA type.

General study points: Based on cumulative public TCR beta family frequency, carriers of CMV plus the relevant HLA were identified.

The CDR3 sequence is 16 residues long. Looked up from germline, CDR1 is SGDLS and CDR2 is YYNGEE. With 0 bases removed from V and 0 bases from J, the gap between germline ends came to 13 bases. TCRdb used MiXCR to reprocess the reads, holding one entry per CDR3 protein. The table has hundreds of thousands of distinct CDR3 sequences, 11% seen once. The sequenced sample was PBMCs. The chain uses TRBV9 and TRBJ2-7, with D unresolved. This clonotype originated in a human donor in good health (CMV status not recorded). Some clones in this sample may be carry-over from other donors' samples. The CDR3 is CASSVGSGGFSYEQYF. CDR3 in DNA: TGTGCCAGCAGCGTAGGGTCGGGCGGTTTCTCCTACGAGCAGTACTTC.